This is a list of T cell receptor beta chains from one sample in a study of control samples from healthy donors and cancer patients. Here immunoSEQ multiplex PCR was the method, and the copy in TCRdb shows in-frame clones only, minus some. Of 95,000 to 150,000 clones listed, around 88% are singletons. The sequenced material came from blood. Every receptor here comes from a man in his forties or fifties in good health. CDR3s include the opening cysteine and the closing phenylalanine or tryptophan. D genes are given only for firm matches. Part of the rows lack a size; the others show once, few, many or a class for expanded clones.

clone size,D gene,J gene,V gene,CDR3 protein,CDR3 DNA
-,-,TRBJ1-1,TRBV9,CASSTDRPNTEAFF,TGTGCCAGCAGCACGGACAGACCGAACACTGAAGCTTTCTTT
-,-,TRBJ2-1,TRBV25-1,CASSEHGTRNEQFF,TGTGCCAGCAGTGAACACGGGACAAGGAATGAGCAGTTCTTC
-,TRBD1,TRBJ2-7,TRBV15,CATSRGQGGYEQYF,TGTGCCACCAGCAGAGGACAGGGGGGCTACGAGCAGTACTTC
medium-sized,TRBD1,TRBJ1-6,TRBV19,CASSARQGNSPLHF,TGTGCCAGTAGTGCCCGACAGGGGAATTCACCCCTCCACTTT
-,-,TRBJ2-7,TRBV15,CATSRADNEQYF,TGTGCCACCAGCAGAGCGGATAACGAGCAGTACTTC
-,TRBD1,TRBJ1-5,TRBV5-4,CASSSGTGGGQPQHF,TGTGCCAGCAGCTCAGGAACAGGGGGCGGGCAGCCCCAGCATTTT
-,-,TRBJ1-5,TRBV7-9,CATGAEGNQPQHF,TGTGCCACAGGGGCGGAGGGCAATCAGCCCCAGCATTTT
-,TRBD1,TRBJ1-5,TRBV18,CASSPGTGDSNQPQHF,TGTGCCAGCTCACCGGGGACAGGGGATAGCAATCAGCCCCAGCATTTT
-,-,TRBJ1-2,TRBV6-1,CASSETLGARGYTF,TGTGCCAGCAGTGAAACGTTAGGGGCTCGGGGCTACACCTTC
-,-,TRBJ2-5,TRBV9,CASSARGSYQETQYF,TGTGCCAGCAGTGCTCGGGGGTCGTACCAAGAGACCCAGTACTTC
-,-,TRBJ2-3,TRBV6-5,CASSYGGPPDTQYF,TGTGCCAGCAGTTACGGAGGGCCCCCGGATACGCAGTATTTT
-,-,TRBJ1-5,TRBV5-1,CASSLGTGGWEPQHF,TGCGCCAGCAGCTTGGGGACGGGGGGCTGGGAGCCCCAGCATTTT
-,-,TRBJ2-1,TRBV19,CASSPRGASSYNEQFF,TGTGCCAGTAGCCCACGGGGGGCGAGCTCCTACAATGAGCAGTTCTTC
-,-,TRBJ1-5,TRBV7-2,CASSLAQGNQPQHF,TGTGCCAGCAGCTTAGCGCAGGGCAATCAGCCCCAGCATTTT
-,TRBD1,TRBJ1-2,TRBV29-1,CSVELIGGDYGYTF,TGCAGCGTTGAACTCATAGGGGGCGACTATGGCTACACCTTC
-,-,TRBJ2-1,TRBV7-9,CASSPHGGDEQFF,TGTGCCAGCAGCCCCCATGGTGGGGATGAGCAGTTCTTC
-,TRBD2,TRBJ2-1,TRBV9,CASSVGWTSGNYNEQFF,TGTGCCAGCAGCGTAGGATGGACTAGCGGGAACTACAATGAGCAGTTCTTC
-,-,TRBJ1-1,TRBV28,CASSLSGRGRPEAFF,TGTGCCAGCAGTTTAAGCGGCAGGGGCAGACCTGAAGCTTTCTTT
-,TRBD2,TRBJ2-2,TRBV2,CASSLGTSGNTGELFF,TGTGCCAGCAGTTTAGGGACTAGCGGAAACACCGGGGAGCTGTTTTTT
-,-,TRBJ1-1,TRBV9,CASSVDSLNTEAFF,TGTGCCAGCAGCGTCGACAGTTTGAACACTGAAGCTTTCTTT
once,TRBD1,TRBJ1-5,TRBV24-1,CATSDPGQVNQPQHF,TGTGCCACCAGTGATCCGGGACAGGTCAATCAGCCCCAGCATTTT
-,TRBD2,TRBJ2-5,TRBV10-3,CAISDRGVNRETQYF,TGTGCCATCAGTGATCGGGGGGTCAATCGAGAGACCCAGTACTTC
-,-,TRBJ2-5,TRBV7-9,CASSFVGAETQYF,TGTGCCAGCAGCTTTGTGGGGGCAGAGACCCAGTACTTC
-,-,TRBJ1-6,TRBV19,CASSLKSNSPLHF,TGTGCCAGTAGTCTGAAGTCTAATTCACCCCTCCACTTT
-,TRBD1,TRBJ1-6,TRBV19,CASSTNRGQGSPLHF,TGTGCCAGTAGTACTAACAGGGGGCAAGGATCACCCCTCCACTTT
-,-,TRBJ1-1,TRBV7-9,CASSLDGQIMNTEAFF,TGTGCCAGCAGCTTAGATGGACAAATCATGAACACTGAAGCTTTCTTT
-,-,TRBJ1-5,TRBV15,CATSRDPGSNQPQHF,TGTGCCACCAGCAGGGACCCTGGTTCCAATCAGCCCCAGCATTTT
-,-,TRBJ2-1,TRBV7-3,CASSLSGNEQFF,TGTGCCAGCAGCTTAAGTGGAAATGAGCAGTTCTTC
-,-,TRBJ1-1,TRBV10-3,CAISERRDTNTEAFF,TGTGCCATCAGTGAGCGACGGGATACAAACACTGAAGCTTTCTTT
-,-,TRBJ2-5,TRBV6-5,CASRRTLSTQETQYF,TGTGCCAGCAGGAGGACTCTTAGCACTCAAGAGACCCAGTACTTC
-,TRBD1,TRBJ2-2,TRBV18,CASSPSPGTGGGNTGELFF,TGTGCCAGCTCACCAAGTCCCGGGACAGGGGGCGGCAACACCGGGGAGCTGTTTTTT
-,-,TRBJ2-5,TRBV29-1,CSVDFVWQETQYF,TGCAGCGTTGATTTTGTATGGCAAGAGACCCAGTACTTC
-,-,TRBJ2-7,TRBV6-1,CASSEIGDSYEQYF,TGTGCCAGCAGTGAAATTGGTGACTCCTACGAGCAGTACTTC
-,-,TRBJ1-5,TRBV30,CAWSVKLYNQPQHF,TGTGCCTGGAGTGTAAAACTTTACAATCAGCCCCAGCATTTT
-,-,TRBJ1-2,TRBV9,CASSAGPDNNYGYTF,TGTGCCAGCAGCGCCGGGCCAGACAACAACTATGGCTACACCTTC
-,TRBD1,TRBJ2-7,TRBV27,CATLRQGGYEQYF,TGTGCCACCCTGAGACAGGGTGGCTACGAGCAGTACTTC
-,-,TRBJ1-2,TRBV5-1,CASSLDLYREYGYTF,TGCGCCAGCAGCTTGGATCTTTACCGGGAATATGGCTACACCTTC
-,-,TRBJ2-1,TRBV12-5,CASGLVVNRVSYNEQFF,TGTGCTAGTGGTTTGGTAGTGAACAGGGTCTCCTACAATGAGCAGTTCTTC
-,-,TRBJ2-7,TRBV4-3,CASSQGQGLYEQYF,TGCGCCAGCAGCCAAGGACAGGGACTCTACGAGCAGTACTTC
-,TRBD2,TRBJ2-1,TRBV12-5,CASGLWPSGAVNEQFF,TGTGCTAGTGGTTTGTGGCCTAGCGGGGCGGTTAATGAGCAGTTCTTC
-,-,TRBJ1-6,TRBV19,CASSIQGSPLHF,TGTGCCAGTAGTATTCAGGGTTCACCCCTCCACTTT
-,TRBD1,TRBJ2-7,TRBV3-1/TRBV3-2,CASSSDRVPYEQYF,TGTGCCAGCAGTAGTGACAGGGTCCCCTACGAGCAGTACTTC